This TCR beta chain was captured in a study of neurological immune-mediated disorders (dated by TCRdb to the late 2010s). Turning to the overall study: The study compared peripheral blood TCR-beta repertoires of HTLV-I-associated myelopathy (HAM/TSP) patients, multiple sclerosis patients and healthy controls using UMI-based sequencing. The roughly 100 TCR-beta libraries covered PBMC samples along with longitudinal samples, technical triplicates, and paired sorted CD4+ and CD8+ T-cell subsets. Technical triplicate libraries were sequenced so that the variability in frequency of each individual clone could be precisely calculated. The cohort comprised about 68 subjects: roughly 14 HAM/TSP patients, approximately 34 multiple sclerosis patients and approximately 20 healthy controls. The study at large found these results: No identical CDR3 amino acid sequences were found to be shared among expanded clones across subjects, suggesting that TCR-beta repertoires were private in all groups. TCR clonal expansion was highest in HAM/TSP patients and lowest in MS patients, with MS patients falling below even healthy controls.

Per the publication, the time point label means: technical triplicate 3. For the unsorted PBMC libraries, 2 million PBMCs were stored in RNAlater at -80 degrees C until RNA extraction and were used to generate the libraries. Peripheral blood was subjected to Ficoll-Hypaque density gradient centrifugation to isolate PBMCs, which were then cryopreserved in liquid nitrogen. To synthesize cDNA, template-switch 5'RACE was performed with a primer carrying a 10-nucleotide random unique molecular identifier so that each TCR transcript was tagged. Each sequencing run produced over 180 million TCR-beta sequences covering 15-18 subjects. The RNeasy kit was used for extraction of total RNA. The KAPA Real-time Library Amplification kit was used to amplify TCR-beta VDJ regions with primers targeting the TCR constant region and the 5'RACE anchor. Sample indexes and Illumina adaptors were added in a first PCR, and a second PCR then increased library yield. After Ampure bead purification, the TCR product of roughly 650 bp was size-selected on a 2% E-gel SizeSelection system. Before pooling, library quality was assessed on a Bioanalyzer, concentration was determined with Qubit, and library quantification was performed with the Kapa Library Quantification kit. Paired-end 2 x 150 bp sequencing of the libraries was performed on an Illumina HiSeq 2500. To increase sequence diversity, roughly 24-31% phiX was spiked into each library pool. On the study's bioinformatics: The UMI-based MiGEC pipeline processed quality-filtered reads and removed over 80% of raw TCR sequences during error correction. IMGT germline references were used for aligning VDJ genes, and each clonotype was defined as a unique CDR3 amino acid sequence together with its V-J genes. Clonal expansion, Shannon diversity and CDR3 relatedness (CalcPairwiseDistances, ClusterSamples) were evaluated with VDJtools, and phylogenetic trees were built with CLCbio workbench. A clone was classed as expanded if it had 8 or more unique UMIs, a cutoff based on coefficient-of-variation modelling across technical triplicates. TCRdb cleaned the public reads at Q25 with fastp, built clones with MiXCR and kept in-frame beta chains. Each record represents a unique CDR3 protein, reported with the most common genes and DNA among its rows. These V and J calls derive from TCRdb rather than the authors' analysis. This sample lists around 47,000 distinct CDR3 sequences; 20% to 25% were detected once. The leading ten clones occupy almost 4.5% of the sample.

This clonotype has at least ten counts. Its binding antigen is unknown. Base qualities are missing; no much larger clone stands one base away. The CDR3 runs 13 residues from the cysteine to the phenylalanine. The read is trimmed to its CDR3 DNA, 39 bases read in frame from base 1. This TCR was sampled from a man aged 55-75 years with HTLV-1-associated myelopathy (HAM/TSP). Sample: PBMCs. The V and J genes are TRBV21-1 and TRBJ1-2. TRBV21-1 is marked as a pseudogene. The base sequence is TGTGCCAGCAGCAAAGGCAGGACGTGTGGCTACACCTTC. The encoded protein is CASSKGRTCGYTF.